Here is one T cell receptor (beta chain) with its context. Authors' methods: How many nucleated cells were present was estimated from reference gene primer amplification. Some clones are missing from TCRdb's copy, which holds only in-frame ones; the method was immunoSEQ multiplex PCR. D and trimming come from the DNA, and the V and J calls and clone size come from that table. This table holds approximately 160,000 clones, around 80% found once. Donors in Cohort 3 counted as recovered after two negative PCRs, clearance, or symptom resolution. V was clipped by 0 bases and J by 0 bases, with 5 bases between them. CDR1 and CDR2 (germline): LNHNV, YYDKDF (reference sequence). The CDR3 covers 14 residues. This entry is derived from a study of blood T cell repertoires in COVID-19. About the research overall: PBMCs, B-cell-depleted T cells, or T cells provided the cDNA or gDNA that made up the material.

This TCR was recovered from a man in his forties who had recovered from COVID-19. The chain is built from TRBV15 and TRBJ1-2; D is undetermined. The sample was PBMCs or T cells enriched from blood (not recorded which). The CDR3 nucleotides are TGTGCCACCAGCAGAGAGGGAGCTAACTATGGCTACACCTTC. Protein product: CATSREGANYGYTF.